Following are 24 T cell receptor beta chains from one sample sequenced in a study of T cell responses to AZD1222 COVID-19 vaccine. The protocol was immunoSEQ multiplex PCR, while the TCRdb copy is restricted to in-frame clones and leaves out a portion. The sample carries 120,000 or so clones, roughly 91% recorded once. The sequenced sample was peripheral blood, obtained on day 0 of AZD1222 vaccination. The receptors shown here come from an adult in good health.

The chain combines TRBV27 with TRBJ2-1; D is undetermined. Trimming took off 2 bases at V and 7 bases at J, with 9 bases between the two ends. The CDR3 totals 13 residues. CDR1 is MNHEY and CDR2 is SMNVEV in the germline V gene (reference sequence). Here the CDR3 DNA reads TGTGCCAGCAGTTTACCGGGTAGGAATGAGCAGTTCTTC. Its protein is CASSLPGRNEQFF.

The CDR3 DNA reads TGTGCCAGCAGTTCGGCGGGAGATTACACCGGGGAGCTGTTTTTT. Translation: CASSSAGDYTGELFF. V is TRBV6-5 and J is TRBJ2-2; 7 positions agree with TRBD2. Germline values: CDR1 MNHEY, CDR2 SVGAGI. Trimming at V came to 4 bases and at J to 3 bases, leaving 5 bases not matched to a gene. CDR3 length equals 15 residues.

This chain connects TRBV7-3 to TRBJ2-2; tentatively, D is TRBD1 (6 bases). The CDR3 has 16 residues. Trimming took 5 bases from V and 0 from J, leaving 13 bases between them. Germline V gene lookup returns CDR1 SGHTA and CDR2 FQGTGA. The CDR3: CASSQQGSTNTGELFF. The CDR3 DNA sequence: TGTGCCAGCAGCCAGCAGGGGTCCACGAACACCGGGGAGCTGTTTTTT.

In this sample, this clone turned up a few times. The CDR3 region is CASIRNTEAFF. CDR3 nucleotide sequence: TGTGCCAGCATCAGGAACACTGAAGCTTTCTTT. V is TRBV6-5 and J is TRBJ1-1; D remains ambiguous. Germline-derived CDR1 and CDR2 are MNHEY and SVGAGI. This CDR3 region has 11 residues. V lost 7 bases to trimming and J lost 1 base, with 4 bases between them.

CDR3 in amino acids: CASSPLDTQYF. The CDR3 DNA sequence: TGTGCCAGCAGCCCGTTAGATACGCAGTATTTT. The V gene is TRBV12-3 or TRBV12-4, the J gene TRBJ2-3; D uncertain. V was cut by 6 bases and J by 5 bases, with 6 bases left in between. CDR3 length equals 11 residues.

V and J are TRBV12-3 or TRBV12-4 and TRBJ2-7, with a weak D call TRBD1 (5 bases). V lost 6 bases to trimming and J lost 2 bases, with 11 bases between them. The CDR3 is made up of 13 amino acids. CDR3 nucleotide sequence: TGTGCCAGCAGCCTGGACATGGCCTACGAGCAGTACTTC. Protein sequence: CASSLDMAYEQYF.

The V call is TRBV19, the J call TRBJ2-2; 7 positions match TRBD1. CDR1 and CDR2 from the germline V gene are LNHDA and SQIVND (reference sequence). Trimming took 3 bases from V and 7 from J; bases not matched to a gene: 5. This CDR3 spans 14 amino acids. The CDR3: CASSMAGGIGELFF. In nucleotides, the CDR3 is TGTGCCAGTAGTATGGCAGGGGGTATCGGGGAGCTGTTTTTT.

The V call is TRBV5-4, the J call TRBJ2-5; D is unclear. The CDR3 sequence is 14 residues long. From germline, CDR1 is SGHNT and CDR2 YYREEE (reference sequence). V lost 3 bases to trimming and J lost 2 bases, with 11 bases between them. CDR3 DNA sequence: TGTGCCAGCAGCTCCCAAAAATCACAAGAGACCCAGTACTTC. Translated: CASSSQKSQETQYF.

CDR3 in amino acids: CASSQERGLNTEAFF. CDR3 nucleotide sequence: TGTGCCAGCAGCCAAGAACGGGGGTTGAACACTGAAGCTTTCTTT. The chain recombines TRBV14 with TRBJ1-1, with D perhaps TRBD1 (5 bases). The CDR3 contains 15 residues. Per the germline V gene, CDR1 is SGHDN and CDR2 is FVKESK. The V gene lost 0 bases and the J gene lost 0 bases, with 8 bases spanning the gap.

The count of this clone is one. This chain connects TRBV5-1 to TRBJ1-5; a weak D match, TRBD1 (5 bases). V was trimmed by 1 base and J by 6 bases, leaving 14 bases between them. Germline CDR1 SGHRS, CDR2 YFSETQ. The CDR3 is 15 amino acids. The CDR3 nucleotides are TGCGCCAGCAGCTTGAGGCAGGGCCCAGGTCAGCCCCAGCATTTT. This sequence encodes CASSLRQGPGQPQHF.

The chain recombines TRBV27 with TRBJ2-1; TRBD2 aligns across 10 bases. Germline-derived CDR1 and CDR2 are MNHEY and SMNVEV (reference sequence). V was pared by 3 bases and J by 1 base, with 9 bases of the junction left unmatched. The CDR3 runs to 18 residues. The CDR3 loop reads CASSFRTPTSGSYNEQFF. Here the CDR3 DNA reads TGTGCCAGCAGTTTCAGAACCCCGACTAGCGGGTCCTACAATGAGCAGTTCTTC.

The chain combines TRBV19 with TRBJ1-4, with unresolved D. The CDR3 spans 15 residues. V gave up 5 bases and J gave up 0 bases, with 10 bases separating them. CDR1 and CDR2 from the germline V gene are LNHDA and SQIVND (reference sequence). CDR3 nucleotide sequence: TGTGCCAGTAGTCGTGTCGGGACAACTAATGAAAAACTGTTTTTT. Its translation is CASSRVGTTNEKLFF.

The chain joins TRBV6-5 to TRBJ2-7; 7 bases are a match to TRBD2. V dropped 7 bases and J dropped 4; count of bases not matched to a gene: 10. The CDR3 is made up of 14 amino acids. Per the germline V gene, CDR1 is MNHEY and CDR2 is SVGAGI. CDR3 residues: CASTPPGGFYEQYF. The CDR3 nucleotides are TGTGCCAGCACCCCCCCGGGGGGATTTTACGAGCAGTACTTC.

CDR3 DNA sequence: TGCGCCAGCAGCCAAGATCAATTCCCGGGACGGCTTAATGAAAAACTGTTTTTT. This encodes CASSQDQFPGRLNEKLFF. V and J are TRBV4-1 and TRBJ1-4, with D perhaps matching TRBD1 (5 bases). The CDR3 extends over 18 amino acids. CDR1 and CDR2 (germline): MGHRA, YSYEKL. Between the trimmed V and J ends, which lost 0 bases and 4 bases, there was a span of 18 bases.

In DNA form, the CDR3 reads TGTGCTAGTGGTCCGGAGGAGTGGGAGCAGTACTTC. This gives the protein CASGPEEWEQYF. This chain links TRBV12-5 with TRBJ2-7, with D tentatively TRBD2 (5 bases). The V and J ends lost 5 bases and 7 bases respectively, with 12 bases between them. The V gene's germline CDR1 is LGHNT and CDR2 FRNRAP. The CDR3 covers 12 residues.

This rearrangement joins TRBV6-5 to TRBJ1-1; no reliable D call. Germline CDR1 and CDR2: MNHEY and SVGAGI. V was clipped by 6 bases and J by 0 bases, with 8 bases between them. The length of the CDR3 is 13 residues. The CDR3 reads CASRDALNTEAFF. CDR3 nucleotide sequence: TGTGCCAGCAGAGACGCTCTGAACACTGAAGCTTTCTTT.

The chain carries TRBV6-5 and TRBJ2-5, with 8 bases that match TRBD2. This CDR3 has 15 residues. Germline V gene sequence: CDR1 MNHEY, CDR2 SVGAGI. J gave up 5 bases and V 2 bases, and 7 bases lay outside the gene matches. CDR3 DNA sequence: TGTGCCAGCAGTTACAGTGGGACTAGTCGGGAGACCCAGTACTTC. Translating it yields CASSYSGTSRETQYF.

The rearrangement links TRBV18 to TRBJ1-2; D uncertain. Trimming stripped 2 bases from V and 3 bases from J, with 4 bases between. Germline CDR1 reads KGHSH; CDR2 reads LQKENI. The CDR3 loop spans 12 amino acids. The CDR3 DNA reads as TGTGCCAGCTCACCAGGAGACTATGGCTACACCTTC. Its translation is CASSPGDYGYTF.

This clone has a single count. This chain links TRBV4-1 with TRBJ2-3; TRBD2 might be the D (6 bases). Germline V gene lookup returns CDR1 MGHRA and CDR2 YSYEKL. Trimming removed 4 bases from V and 0 bases from J, with 20 bases in between. The CDR3 covers 18 residues. CDR3 loop: CASSPLSGDSSSTDTQYF. The DNA of the CDR3 is TGCGCCAGCAGCCCTCTGTCGGGGGACTCATCTAGCACAGATACGCAGTATTTT.

In its sample, this clone was seen once. This chain joins TRBV6-5 and TRBJ2-1, with a tentative D call TRBD1 (5 bases). CDR1 is MNHEY, CDR2 SVGAGI, per germline. CDR3 size: 15 residues. The germline V and J ends were trimmed by 5 bases and 0 bases, with 11 bases remaining between them. DNA of the CDR3: TGTGCCAGCAGTCCTGGGGCAGGCTCCTACAATGAGCAGTTCTTC. Its translation: CASSPGAGSYNEQFF.

V gene TRBV6-5 combines with J gene TRBJ2-7; a possible D gene is TRBD1 (5 bases). CDR1 and CDR2 (germline): MNHEY, SVGAGI. The CDR3 covers 11 residues. The ends were cut back, 7 bases at V and 4 bases at J, with 8 bases in the middle. CDR3 nucleotide sequence: TGTGCCAGCACTCGACAGTACGAGCAGTACTTC. Translation: CASTRQYEQYF.

V is TRBV5-1 and J is TRBJ2-6; D is perhaps TRBD1 (5 bases). The germline V gene has CDR1 SGHRS and CDR2 YFSETQ. V was shortened by 2 bases and J by 2 bases, with 11 bases between the two germline ends. The CDR3 is made up of 16 amino acids. DNA of the CDR3: TGCGCCAGCAGCTTTGGGGCAGATGCTGGGGCCAACGTCCTGACTTTC. It specifies CASSFGADAGANVLTF.

The count of this clone is one. V gene TRBV10-3 combines with J gene TRBJ1-1; weak D call: TRBD1 (5 bases). There are 13 residues in the CDR3. V lost 5 bases and J 1 base, leaving 8 bases between the germline ends. Germline assignment: CDR1 ENHRY and CDR2 SYGVKD. CDR3 coding DNA: TGTGCCATCAGTTCGACAGAGAACACTGAAGCTTTCTTT. Translation gives CAISSTENTEAFF.

The gene calls are TRBV21-1 and TRBJ2-7. TRBV21-1 is an annotated pseudogene. The CDR3 sequence is 18 residues long. The DNA for the CDR3 is TGTGCCAGCAGCACATCTCCCGGTGTTGACCTACTCTCCTACGAGCAGTACTTC. Residues: CASSTSPGVDLLSYEQYF.